The T cell receptor (beta chain) under discussion was sequenced for a study of T cells in Graves' hyperthyroidism and ophthalmopathy. RNA transcripts gave rise to amplified TCR beta CDR3 regions. HTBI primers were employed in a first-round RT-PCR of the TCR CDR3. MiXCR, run by TCRdb on the multiplex PCR reads, gives a single entry per CDR3 protein. Of roughly 380,000 distinct CDR3 sequences detected, approximately 15% appear once; the ten largest clones hold more than 9.5%. This clonotype was recorded many times. V was pared by 2 bases and J by 3 bases, with 11 bases between. The CDR3 is 14 amino acids. Per the germline V gene, CDR1 is MDHEN and CDR2 is SYDVKM.

The sequence derives from an older woman with Graves' hyperthyroidism. The J gene is TRBJ2-7, the V gene TRBV28, with D unresolved. Sequenced input: blood. This CDR3 reads CASSLVGPLYEQYF. CDR3 nucleotides: TGTGCCAGCAGTTTAGTTGGACCACTCTACGAGCAGTACTTC.